This T cell receptor beta chain was captured by sequencing in a study of blood T cell repertoires in COVID-19 (dated by TCRdb to the early 2020s). Describing the broader study: Collaborator samples came from the United States, Italy and Spain and covered acute and convalescent phases of COVID-19. The repertoires were made available in a free public database intended to serve as a resource for research on the immune response to SARS-CoV-2. The prospective study material was composed of cDNA or gDNA derived from T cells, B-cell-depleted T cells, or PBMCs. Sample metadata almost always included a de-identified subject ID, COVID-19 status, age in years and sex. Where available, HLA class I and class II types were taken from metadata supplied by the sample provider and were not determined by assay-based typing. Samples were obtained from the ongoing ImmuneRACE study (first 160 participants) and from 1,254 subjects provided by 6 global collaborators. Subjects who had been exposed to COVID-19, were actively infected with it, or had recovered from it provided the deeply sampled blood TCRbeta repertoires that made up the dataset.

TCRbeta CDR3 regions were amplified from genomic DNA by means of the immunoSEQ Assay, a bias-controlled multiplex PCR. As for the authors' bioinformatics: The number of nucleated cells in each sample was estimated by amplification of reference gene primers within the assay. To quantify the absolute abundance of each unique TCRbeta CDR3 rearrangement, sequence reads were collapsed and filtered. For each sample, productive Simpson clonality was calculated by taking the square root of Simpson's diversity index across productive rearrangements. What TCRdb holds here is the immuneACCESS table cut down to in-frame rearrangements. Part of the clones is not present; checked against another copy, under half of the missing clones reflect an unresolved V gene, and the others are unexplained. Clone size and V and J calls were adopted from that table, with D and trimming inferred from the DNA. Within this sample are under 500,000 clones, with 87% of them counted one time only. The ten biggest clones cover under 2.5% of the sample.

In the prospective study, participants were 18 to 89 years old, resided in 25 or so geographic areas of the United States, and were enrolled through a virtual design. In the prospective study, cohorts were assigned on the basis of participant-reported clinical history obtained from a screening survey and a study questionnaire. Mobile phlebotomists in the prospective study collected whole blood, serum and a nasopharyngeal or oropharyngeal swab from every participant. Participants in the prospective study had the option to provide additional blood draws and questionnaires over a roughly 2-month period. Before DNA extraction, blood samples from the prospective study were shipped at room temperature or frozen. Broad study findings and their caveats: Clinical and demographic metadata were provided uncurated, with the amount varying by source and participant.

The germline V gene gives CDR1 as MNHEY and CDR2 as SVGAGI. Its CDR3 holds 15 amino acids, cysteine through phenylalanine. Of the read, only the CDR3 DNA is kept; its 45 bases are in frame from base 1. Trimming accounts for 5 bases at V and 7 bases at J, while the number of junction bases matched to no gene is 7. Points on this clone: There is no known antigen for this receptor. No base qualities exist here, and no much larger clone lies one base off it.

The sequence joins TRBV6-5 to TRBJ2-1; 11 bases in between match TRBD2. Sequencing was carried out using PBMCs or T cells enriched from blood (not recorded which). This TCR was recovered from a woman younger than 35 with acute COVID-19. The CDR3 reads as follows: CASSKRLAGYNEQFF. The DNA sequence is TGTGCCAGCAGTAAGAGACTAGCGGGGTATAATGAGCAGTTCTTC.